These 2 T cell receptor beta chains were all obtained from the same sample, sequenced in a study of cytotoxic CD8 clonotypes in ibrutinib-treated CLL. The table came from immunoSEQ multiplex PCR; TCRdb's copy has only in-frame clones and leaves some out. The repertoire consists of about 270,000 clones, with approximately 79% occurring once and the leading ten covering about 6%. The source was PBMCs, collected at disease progression, from a patient treated with ibrutinib. The receptors shown here come from a human donor with chronic lymphocytic leukemia.

This clone was recorded once. The genes are TRBV5-1 and TRBJ1-3, with TRBD1 matching over 7 bases. Germline CDR1 and CDR2: SGHRS and YFSETQ. J gave up 4 bases and V 1 base, and 5 bases lay outside the gene matches. The CDR3 is 15 amino acids. The CDR3 DNA follows: TGCGCCAGCAGCTTGACAGGGGTTATGGGAAACACCATATATTTT. Amino acids: CASSLTGVMGNTIYF. The variable domain in full, with the rest retrieved from reference TRBV5-1 and TRBJ1-3, is KAGVTQTPRYLIKTRGQQVTLSCSPISGHRSVSWYQQTPGQGLQFLFEYFSETQRNKGNFPGRFSGRQFSNSRSEMNVSTLELGDSALYLCASSLTGVMGNTIYFGEGSWLTVV.

The J gene is TRBJ2-5, the V gene TRBV19; 9 bases are a match to TRBD2. The CDR3 is 13 amino acids. Per germline, CDR1 LNHDA and CDR2 SQIVND (reference sequence). J lost 3 bases, V lost 6 bases, and 2 bases had no gene match. In nucleotides, the CDR3 is TGTGCCAGTAGACCTAGCGGGGAAGAGACCCAGTACTTC. It specifies CASRPSGEETQYF.